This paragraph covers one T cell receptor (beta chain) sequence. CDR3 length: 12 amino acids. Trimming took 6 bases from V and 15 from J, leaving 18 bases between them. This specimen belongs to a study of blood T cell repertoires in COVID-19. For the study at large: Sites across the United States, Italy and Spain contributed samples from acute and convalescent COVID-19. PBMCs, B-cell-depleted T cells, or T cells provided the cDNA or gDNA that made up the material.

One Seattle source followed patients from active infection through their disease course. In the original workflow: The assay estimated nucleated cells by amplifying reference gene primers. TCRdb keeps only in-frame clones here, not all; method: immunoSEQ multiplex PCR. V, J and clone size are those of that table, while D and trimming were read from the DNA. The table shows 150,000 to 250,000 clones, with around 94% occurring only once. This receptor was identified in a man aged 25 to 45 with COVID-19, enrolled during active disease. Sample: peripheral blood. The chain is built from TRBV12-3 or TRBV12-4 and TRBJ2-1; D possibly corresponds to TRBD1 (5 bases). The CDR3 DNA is TGTGCCAGCAGCCCATGGGGCAAGGGGTGGTTCTTC. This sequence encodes CASSPWGKGWFF.